A single sample gave rise to the 2 T cell receptor beta chains below, sequenced in a study of blood T cell repertoires in COVID-19. Using immunoSEQ multiplex PCR, the repertoire was profiled, and TCRdb retains in-frame clones only, with some absent. The sample lists about 140,000 clones, over 65% seen once, with more than 3.5% in the top ten. The sequenced material came from peripheral blood. These receptor sequences come from a woman older than 75 with active or convalescent COVID-19.

This chain connects TRBV6-1 to TRBJ2-7; 8 bases fit TRBD1. CDR3 length: 14 amino acids. Germline V gene data show CDR1 as MNHNS and CDR2 as SASEGT. V shed 2 bases, J shed 9 bases, and the junction held 9 bases outside the gene matches. The CDR3 DNA is TGTGCCAGCAGTGAACACAGGGGGAAGGGGTGGCAGTACTTC. Encoded protein: CASSEHRGKGWQYF.

The gene calls are TRBV6-5 and TRBJ1-1; TRBD1 might be the D (5 bases). This CDR3 comprises 16 residues. The V gene's germline CDR1 is MNHEY and CDR2 SVGAGI. Trimming cost V 4 bases and J 11 bases, with 26 bases left between them. CDR3 bases: TGTGCCAGCAGTTCGAGTACAAGGACAACGAGTAACCGTGCTTTCTTT. Translation gives CASSSSTRTTSNRAFF.